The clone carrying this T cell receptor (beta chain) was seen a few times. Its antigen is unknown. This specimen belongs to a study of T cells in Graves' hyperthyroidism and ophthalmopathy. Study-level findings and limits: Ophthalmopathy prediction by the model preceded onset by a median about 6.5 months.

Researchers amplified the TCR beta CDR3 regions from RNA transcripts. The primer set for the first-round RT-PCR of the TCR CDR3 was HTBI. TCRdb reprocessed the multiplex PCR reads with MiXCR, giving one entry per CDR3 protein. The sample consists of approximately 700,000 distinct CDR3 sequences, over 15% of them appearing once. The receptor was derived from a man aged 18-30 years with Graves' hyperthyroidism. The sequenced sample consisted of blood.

CDR3: CASSPGTGGSNTGELFF. DNA of the CDR3: TGTGCCAGCAGCCCCGGGACAGGGGGCTCGAACACCGGGGAGCTGTTTTTT. The chain couples TRBV3-1 to TRBJ2-2, with 12 bases fitting TRBD1. The CDR3 is made up of 17 amino acids. CDR1 and CDR2 (germline): LGHDT, YNNKEL (reference sequence). V lost 4 bases to trimming and J lost 0 bases; unmatched junction nucleotides: 3.